A selection of T cell receptor beta chains follows, all from one sample in a study of blood T cells in healthy people across ages. TCRdb itself ran the 5' RACE reads through MiXCR, one entry per CDR3 protein. The top ten clones hold approximately 11% of a sample with about 1.6 million distinct CDR3 sequences, 30% to 35% of them seen once. The sample comprised blood. The receptors stem from a woman aged 25 to 39 in good health. CDR3s leave out the opening cysteine and the closing phenylalanine or tryptophan. The size field is filled for only some rows; it gives once, few, many or a size class.

V	J	size	length	CDR3
TRBV7-6	TRBJ2-1	once	15	ASSLEVGGSSYNEQF
TRBV5-1	TRBJ2-3	NA	11	ASRTPSTDAQY
TRBV11-2	TRBJ2-7	few	9	ASSAHYEQY
TRBV30	TRBJ1-1	once	11	AWSYWTNTEAF
TRBV6-6	TRBJ2-1	NA	12	ATETSGSYNEQF
TRBV7-9	TRBJ2-3	NA	15	ASSLGLAERITDTQY
TRBV19	TRBJ2-3	NA	12	ASSRLGSTDTQY
TRBV20-1	TRBJ1-4	NA	14	SARDMSDPSEAKLF
TRBV29-1	TRBJ1-3	NA	10	SVAMLGNTIY
TRBV12-3/TRBV12-4	TRBJ2-3	NA	13	ASTRLLESTDTQY
TRBV27	TRBJ2-2	NA	12	ASSLSQTGGELF
TRBV4-2	TRBJ2-5	many	12	ASSQDKGGETQY
TRBV4-1	TRBJ1-1	few	12	ASSLTGTGTQAF
TRBV20-1	TRBJ2-1	few	11	SASRGRFDEQF
TRBV29-1	TRBJ2-7	few	15	SVVGTGQGRPTYEQY
TRBV7-7	TRBJ2-3	few	19	ASSLGDQLGQPGRGTDTQY
TRBV20-1	TRBJ1-1	NA	12	SAPPRGASTEAF
TRBV7-9	TRBJ2-5	NA	13	ASSLEDSSQETQY
TRBV12-3/TRBV12-4	TRBJ2-6	NA	14	ASSLRFSSGANVLT
TRBV6-1	TRBJ1-1	NA	14	ASMDRGHIMNTEAF
TRBV15	TRBJ2-2	NA	14	ATSSPGGKNTGELF
TRBV20-1	TRBJ2-7	many	13	SARDGGESSYEQY
TRBV4-1	TRBJ2-1	NA	16	ASSQERRERPHYNEQF
TRBV20-1	TRBJ2-5	few	10	SATDLTETQY